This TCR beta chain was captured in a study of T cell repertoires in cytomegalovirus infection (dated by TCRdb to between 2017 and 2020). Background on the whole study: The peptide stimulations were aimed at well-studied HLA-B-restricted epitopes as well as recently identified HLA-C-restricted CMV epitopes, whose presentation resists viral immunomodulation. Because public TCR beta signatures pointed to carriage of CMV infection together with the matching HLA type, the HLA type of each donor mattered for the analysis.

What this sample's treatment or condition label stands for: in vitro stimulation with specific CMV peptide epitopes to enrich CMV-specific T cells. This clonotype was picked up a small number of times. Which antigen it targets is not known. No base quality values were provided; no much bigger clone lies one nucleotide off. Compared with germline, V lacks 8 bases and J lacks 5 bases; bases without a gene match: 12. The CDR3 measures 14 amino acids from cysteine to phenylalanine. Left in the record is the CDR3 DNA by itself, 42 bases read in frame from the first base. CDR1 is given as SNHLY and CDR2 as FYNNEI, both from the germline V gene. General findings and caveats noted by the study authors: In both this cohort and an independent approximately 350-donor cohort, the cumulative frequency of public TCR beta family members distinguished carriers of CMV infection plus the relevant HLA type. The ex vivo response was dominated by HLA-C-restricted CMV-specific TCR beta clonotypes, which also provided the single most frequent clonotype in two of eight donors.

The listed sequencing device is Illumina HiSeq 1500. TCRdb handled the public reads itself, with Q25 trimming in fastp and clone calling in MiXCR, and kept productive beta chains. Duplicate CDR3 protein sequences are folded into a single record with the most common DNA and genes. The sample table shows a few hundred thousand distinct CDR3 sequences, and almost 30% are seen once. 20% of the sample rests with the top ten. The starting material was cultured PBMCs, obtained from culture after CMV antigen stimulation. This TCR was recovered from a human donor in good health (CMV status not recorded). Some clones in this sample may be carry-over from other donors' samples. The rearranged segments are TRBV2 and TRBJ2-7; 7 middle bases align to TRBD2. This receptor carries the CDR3 CASGQAGYSNEQYF. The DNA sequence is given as TGTGCCAGCGGACAAGCGGGATATTCCAACGAGCAGTACTTC.